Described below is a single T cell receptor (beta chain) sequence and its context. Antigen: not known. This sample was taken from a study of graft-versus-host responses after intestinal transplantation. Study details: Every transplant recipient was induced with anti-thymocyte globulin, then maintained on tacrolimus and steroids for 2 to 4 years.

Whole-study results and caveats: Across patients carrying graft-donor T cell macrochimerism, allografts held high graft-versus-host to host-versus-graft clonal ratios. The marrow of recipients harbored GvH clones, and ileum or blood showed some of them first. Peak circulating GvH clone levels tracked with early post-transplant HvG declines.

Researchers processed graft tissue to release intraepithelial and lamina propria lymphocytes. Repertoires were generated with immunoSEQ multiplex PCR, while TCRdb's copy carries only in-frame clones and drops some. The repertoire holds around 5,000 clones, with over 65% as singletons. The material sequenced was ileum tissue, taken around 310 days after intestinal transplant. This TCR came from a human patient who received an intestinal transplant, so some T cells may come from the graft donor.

CDR3 sequence (DNA): TGTGCCAGCAGCCTCAGACAGGGGGGTGGACGTTACGAGCAGTACTTC. It codes for CASSLRQGGGRYEQYF. J is TRBJ2-7 and V is TRBV14; TRBD1 aligns across 9 bases. This CDR3 is 16 amino acids long. Germline-derived CDR1 and CDR2 are SGHDN and FVKESK. V lost 4 bases and J lost 4; bases outside the gene matches: 11.